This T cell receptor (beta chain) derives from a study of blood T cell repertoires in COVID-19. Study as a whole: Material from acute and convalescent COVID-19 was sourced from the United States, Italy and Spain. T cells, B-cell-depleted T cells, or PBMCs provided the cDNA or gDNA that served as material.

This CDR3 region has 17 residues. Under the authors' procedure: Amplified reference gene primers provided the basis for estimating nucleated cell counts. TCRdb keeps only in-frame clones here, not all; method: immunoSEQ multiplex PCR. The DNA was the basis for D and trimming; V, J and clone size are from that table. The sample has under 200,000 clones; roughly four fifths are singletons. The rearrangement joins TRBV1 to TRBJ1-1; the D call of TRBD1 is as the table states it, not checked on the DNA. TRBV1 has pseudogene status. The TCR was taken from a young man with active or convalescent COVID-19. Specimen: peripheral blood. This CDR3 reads CTSSQENTGRGCTEAFF. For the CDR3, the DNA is TGCACCAGCAGCCAAGAAAATACTGGAAGGGGTTGCACTGAAGCTTTCTTT.